Sequencing of this T cell receptor (beta chain) was carried out in a study of OX40 agonist ivuxolimab in advanced cancers. In the study overall: The drug used for patients, ivuxolimab, was an agonistic anti-OX40 (CD134) antibody. At doses from 0.01 to 10 mg/kg, patients were given intravenous ivuxolimab every 2 weeks. Prior anti-PD-1, anti-PD-L1 or anti-CTLA-4 therapy did not bar entry, and about 38% had some. Broader study findings: The authors did not determine the antigen specificity of the expanded peripheral T cells.

As concerns this clone: Its antigen is currently unknown.

Trimming took off 7 bases at V and 3 bases at J, with 13 bases between the two ends. The CDR3 consists of 13 residues. CDR1 and CDR2 from the germline V gene are MNHEY and SVGAGI. Here immunoSEQ multiplex PCR was the method, and the copy in TCRdb shows in-frame clones only, minus some. The sample includes fewer than 90,000 clones, over 75% seen only once; the top ten take under 0.4%. The sequences come from CD4+ or CD8+ T cells sorted from blood, collected in a trial of the OX40 agonist ivuxolimab. The rearrangement links TRBV6-5 to TRBJ2-7; D is perhaps TRBD1 (6 bases). This clonotype originated in an adult with an advanced solid tumor such as melanoma, head and neck, liver or kidney cancer. CDR3 amino acids: CASIPGAYYEQYF. As DNA, the CDR3 is TGTGCCAGCATCCCAGGGGCGTACTACGAGCAGTACTTC.